The source of this T cell receptor beta chain is a study of blood T cells in healthy people across ages. General study findings and limits: TCR beta diversity per million T cells fell roughly linearly with age. Possibly confounding the expanded clonotype changes was the fact that donor CMV status was unknown. Strong correlation was found linking TCR beta diversity to naive T cell percentage.

The CDR3 contains 16 residues. CDR1 and CDR2 (germline): GTSNPN, SVGIG (reference sequence). Between the trimmed V and J ends, which lost 3 bases and 7 bases, there was a span of 22 bases. Comments on this clonotype: Its antigen is currently unknown.

A second PCR of roughly 7 to 11 cycles used a sample-barcoded 5' primer and a J-beta primer mix. TCRdb reprocessed the 5' RACE reads via MiXCR and lists one record per CDR3 protein. The sample holds about 640,000 distinct CDR3 sequences, about 30% seen once. This sequence was found in a woman of 80 years or more in good health. This chain joins TRBV30 and TRBJ1-5; D is perhaps TRBD1 (5 bases). Sequencing used blood. CDR3 nucleotides: TGTGCCTGGAGCCCAAAATCAGGGATTACTCGACAGCCCCAGCATTTT. Translated: CAWSPKSGITRQPQHF.